This entry features one T cell receptor beta chain sequence. V lost 10 bases to trimming and J lost 2 bases, with 17 bases between them. The CDR3 spans 15 residues. From germline, CDR1 is LNHDA and CDR2 SQIVND (reference sequence). These data belong to a study of glioma-infiltrating T cells. The iRepertoire nested amplicon-rescue multiplex PCR amplified TCR alpha and beta CDR3s from RNA. TCRdb recomputed calls from the multiplex PCR reads with MiXCR, one row per CDR3 protein. The table includes under 200,000 distinct CDR3 sequences, around 45% detected once. The chain couples TRBV19 to TRBJ1-4, with unresolved D. The specimen was glioma tissue, nonneoplastic brain tissue, or PBMCs (not recorded which). The receptor was derived from a human donor with low-grade glioma or glioblastoma, undergoing nonglioma brain surgery, or in good health (not recorded which). The CDR3 DNA sequence: TGTGCCACCATGGACGGGCCGGGCACTAATGAAAAACTGTTTTTT. It is translated as CATMDGPGTNEKLFF.